This is a list of T cell receptor beta chains from one sample in a study of blood T cell repertoires in COVID-19. Profiling relied on immunoSEQ multiplex PCR, and the TCRdb table lists in-frame clones only, not all of them. Of 200,000 to 250,000 clones in the sample, over 65% were seen once. The sample consisted of peripheral blood. These receptors were taken from a woman aged 70-85 years with active or convalescent COVID-19. The conserved cysteine and the conserved F or W are not part of the CDR3 here. A row's size may be missing; if present it is once, few, many or a size class.

J: TRBJ2-7
size: few
V: TRBV4-1
CDR3: ASSQDRVGQGFGEQY

J: TRBJ1-1
size: few
V: TRBV6-2/TRBV6-3
CDR3: ASSSFNPFSNRDMNTEAF

J: TRBJ2-5
size: .
V: TRBV30
CDR3: AWSEGGSETQY

J: TRBJ1-2
size: few
V: TRBV9
CDR3: ASSVGTRQAYYGYT

J: TRBJ2-3
size: .
V: TRBV6-5
CDR3: ASSYIASGSTDTQY

J: TRBJ2-2
size: .
V: TRBV9
CDR3: ASSWTSGRGELF

J: TRBJ2-7
size: few
V: TRBV4-2
CDR3: ASSQDSPRGLLREQY

J: TRBJ2-1
size: .
V: TRBV15
CDR3: ATRSTGKYNEQF

J: TRBJ2-6
size: .
V: TRBV7-6
CDR3: ASSPGTGLSGANVLT

J: TRBJ1-5
size: .
V: TRBV10-3
CDR3: AISEPGNSNQPQH

J: TRBJ1-1
size: .
V: TRBV7-9
CDR3: ASSEGQGFGTEAF

J: TRBJ2-5
size: .
V: TRBV5-1
CDR3: ASRVSGPEETQY

J: TRBJ2-2
size: .
V: TRBV11-2
CDR3: ASSFQGNTGELF

J: TRBJ2-1
size: .
V: TRBV20-1
CDR3: SASSQYEQF